The 18 T cell receptor beta chains below were found in one sample sequenced in a study of CD8 T cells in Susac syndrome. Reverse transcription of about 0.5 to 1 ug RNA was carried out with random hexamers. TCRdb re-analysed the immunoSEQ multiplex PCR reads in MiXCR, keeping a single row per CDR3 protein. The sample lists some 95,000 distinct CDR3 sequences, approximately 95% occurring once. The sample was CD8+ T cells from PBMCs. These receptors were obtained from a human donor in good health.

The chain employs TRBV2 and TRBJ1-3; D possibly corresponds to TRBD1 (6 bases). The germline V gene has CDR1 SNHLY and CDR2 FYNNEI. Trimming pared 6 bases from V and 0 bases from J, leaving 12 bases between. CDR3 length equals 15 residues. The CDR3 spells CASRQGYSSGNTIYF. For the CDR3, the DNA is TGTGCCAGCAGGCAGGGGTACAGCTCTGGAAACACCATATATTTT.

The chain carries TRBV6-1 and TRBJ1-4; no clear D gene. The CDR3 is 12 residues long. The germline V gene encodes CDR1 MNHNS and CDR2 SASEGT. Trimming shortened V by 8 bases and J by 6 bases, and 10 bases separated the two germline ends. CDR3 region: CASGPPYEKLFF. CDR3 DNA sequence: TGTGCCAGCGGGCCTCCTTATGAAAAACTGTTTTTT.

J is TRBJ1-2 and V is TRBV29-1; 7 nucleotides agree with TRBD1. Trimming at V came to 6 bases and at J to 3 bases, leaving 10 bases not matched to a gene. This CDR3 is 14 amino acids long. Germline CDR1 SQVTM, CDR2 ANQGSEA. Written as DNA, the CDR3 is TGCAGCGTCCCACTGACAGGGCGGGACTATGGCTACACCTTC. It translates to CSVPLTGRDYGYTF.

This sequence joins TRBV27 and TRBJ2-5; 10 bases line up with TRBD1. The junction had 2 bases not matched to a gene; V was cut back by 0 bases and J by 4 bases. Germline V CDR1 and CDR2: MNHEY, SMNVEV (reference sequence). The CDR3 consists of 15 residues. CDR3 loop: CASSLSGQGRETQYF. The CDR3 region has the DNA TGTGCCAGCAGTTTATCGGGACAGGGGAGAGAGACCCAGTACTTC.

The V gene is TRBV3-1, the J gene TRBJ2-7, with TRBD1 matching over 12 bases. V lost 4 bases to trimming and J lost 5 bases; unmatched junction nucleotides: 6. The CDR3 totals 15 residues. Germline values: CDR1 LGHDT, CDR2 YNNKEL (reference sequence). CDR3 loop: CASSRDRGRNNEQYF. The CDR3 region has the DNA TGTGCCAGCAGCCGGGACAGGGGGCGCAATAACGAGCAGTACTTC.

This clonotype was observed a single time. The gene calls are TRBV3-1 and TRBJ2-5; possibly TRBD2 for D (5 bases). The germline CDR1 and CDR2 sequences are LGHDT and YNNKEL (reference sequence). The CDR3 runs to 16 residues. V was clipped by 0 bases and J by 8 bases, with 19 bases between them. DNA of the CDR3: TGTGCCAGCAGCCAAGACTCTGCGGGCATACGGGGAACCCAGTACTTC. Its protein product is CASSQDSAGIRGTQYF.

V usage is TRBV6-1 and J usage is TRBJ2-1; TRBD2 aligns across 8 bases. The germline CDR1 and CDR2 sequences are MNHNS and SASEGT. This CDR3 region has 18 residues. Trimming removed 5 bases from V and 8 bases from J; junction bases left unmatched: 20. CDR3 bases: TGTGCCAGCAGTCATCCCCTGCAGCTAGAACGGGGGGGCTATGAGCAGTTCTTC. This sequence encodes CASSHPLQLERGGYEQFF.

The J gene is TRBJ2-7, the V gene TRBV7-6, with D possibly TRBD1 on 5 matching bases. Trimming shortened V by 1 base and J by 6 bases, and 13 bases separated the two germline ends. CDR1 and CDR2 from the germline V gene are SGHVS and FNYEAQ. The CDR3 spans 14 residues. Here the CDR3 DNA reads TGTGCCAGCAGCTTAGTAGAGACAGCGCCCGAGCAGTACTTC. Protein sequence: CASSLVETAPEQYF.

The CDR3, as DNA: TGTGCCAGTAGTATAGTACAGGGCGAAGAGACCCAGTACTTC. Translating it yields CASSIVQGEETQYF. V and J are TRBV19 and TRBJ2-5, with a tentative D call TRBD1 (6 bases). V lost 1 base, J lost 3 bases, and 9 bases lay in between. The CDR3 has 14 residues. Germline V gene sequence: CDR1 LNHDA, CDR2 SQIVND (reference sequence).

This chain connects TRBV7-3 to TRBJ2-2; D uncertain. Trimming took off 0 bases at V and 5 bases at J, with 4 bases between the two ends. Germline V gene data show CDR1 as SGHTA and CDR2 as FQGTGA. This CDR3 comprises 13 residues. CDR3 sequence (DNA): TGTGCCAGCAGCTTAACAGGGACCGGGGAGCTGTTTTTT. This codes for CASSLTGTGELFF.

The CDR3 loop reads CAIPGRLSGANVLTF. CDR3 coding DNA: TGTGCCATCCCGGGACGGCTATCTGGGGCCAACGTCCTGACTTTC. The chain has TRBV2 and TRBJ2-6; D possibly matches TRBD1 or TRBD2 (5 bases each). Trimming stripped 10 bases from V and 1 base from J, with 14 bases between. This CDR3 has 15 amino acids. Germline assignment: CDR1 SNHLY and CDR2 FYNNEI. The full variable domain, completed using reference TRBV2 and TRBJ2-6, is EPEVTQTPSHQVTQMGQEVILRCVPISNHLYFYWYRQILGQKVEFLVSFYNNEISEKSEIFDDQFSVERPDGSNFTLKIRSTKLEDSAMYFCAIPGRLSGANVLTFGAGSRLTVL.

This rearrangement joins TRBV9 to TRBJ1-1, with D unresolved. The CDR3 loop spans 13 amino acids. Germline V CDR1 and CDR2: SGDLS, YYNGEE. Trimming pared 3 bases from V and 0 bases from J, leaving 6 bases between. In nucleotides, the CDR3 is TGTGCCAGCAGCGAATTTATGAACACTGAAGCTTTCTTT. Protein: CASSEFMNTEAFF.

The genes are TRBV7-3 and TRBJ2-5; D not certain. CDR3 length: 13 amino acids. Trimming removed 5 bases from V and 4 bases from J, with 11 bases in between. Germline CDR1 reads SGHTA; CDR2 reads FQGTGA. The CDR3 DNA is TGTGCCAGCAGCCCTGATCTAGGAGAGACCCAGTACTTC. It yields the protein CASSPDLGETQYF.

The chain uses TRBV5-1 and TRBJ2-3; 8 positions agree with TRBD1. CDR1 is SGHRS and CDR2 is YFSETQ in the germline V gene. The CDR3 totals 16 residues. With 3 bases clipped from V and 2 bases from J, the junction kept 8 bases outside the gene matches. The CDR3 nucleotides read TGCGCCAGCAGCTCCCCCCGGACAGGGCCCACAGATACGCAGTATTTT. It yields the protein CASSSPRTGPTDTQYF. Supplemented by reference TRBV5-1 and TRBJ2-3, the full variable domain reads KAGVTQTPRYLIKTRGQQVTLSCSPISGHRSVSWYQQTPGQGLQFLFEYFSETQRNKGNFPGRFSGRQFSNSRSEMNVSTLELGDSALYLCASSSPRTGPTDTQYFGPGTRLTVL.

This chain links TRBV28 with TRBJ2-2; a possible D gene is TRBD1 (5 bases). V was pared by 3 bases and J by 3 bases, with 17 bases between. Germline loops: CDR1 MDHEN, CDR2 SYDVKM. The CDR3 loop spans 17 amino acids. CDR3 sequence (DNA): TGTGCCAGCAGTTTGCTCCGGACACCTCTGGACACCGGGGAGCTGTTTTTT. Translating gives CASSLLRTPLDTGELFF.

The V and J genes are TRBV5-1 and TRBJ2-5, with 13 positions matching TRBD2. The CDR3 sequence is 16 residues long. J was trimmed by 5 bases and V by 4 bases; bases with no gene match: 8. The germline CDR1 and CDR2 sequences are SGHRS and YFSETQ. The CDR3 nucleotides are TGCGCCAGCAGCACCAGACTAGCGGGGGGATGGGAGACCCAGTACTTC. Its translation: CASSTRLAGGWETQYF.

The genes are TRBV7-9 and TRBJ1-3; no reliable D call. V dropped 5 bases and J dropped 0 bases, with 11 bases sitting between them. This CDR3 is built from 15 residues. The germline gives CDR1 SEHNR, CDR2 FQNEAQ (reference sequence). The CDR3 DNA sequence: TGTGCCAGCAGCGTACACCTGACCTCTGGAAACACCATATATTTT. It translates to CASSVHLTSGNTIYF.

The rearrangement uses TRBV7-9 and TRBJ2-7; D gene uncertain. V dropped 5 bases and J dropped 3 bases, with 11 bases sitting between them. There are 13 residues in the CDR3. In germline, CDR1 is SEHNR, CDR2 FQNEAQ (reference sequence). The CDR3 region is CASSPRPDYEQYF. Written as DNA, the CDR3 is TGTGCCAGCAGCCCACGCCCGGACTACGAGCAGTACTTC.